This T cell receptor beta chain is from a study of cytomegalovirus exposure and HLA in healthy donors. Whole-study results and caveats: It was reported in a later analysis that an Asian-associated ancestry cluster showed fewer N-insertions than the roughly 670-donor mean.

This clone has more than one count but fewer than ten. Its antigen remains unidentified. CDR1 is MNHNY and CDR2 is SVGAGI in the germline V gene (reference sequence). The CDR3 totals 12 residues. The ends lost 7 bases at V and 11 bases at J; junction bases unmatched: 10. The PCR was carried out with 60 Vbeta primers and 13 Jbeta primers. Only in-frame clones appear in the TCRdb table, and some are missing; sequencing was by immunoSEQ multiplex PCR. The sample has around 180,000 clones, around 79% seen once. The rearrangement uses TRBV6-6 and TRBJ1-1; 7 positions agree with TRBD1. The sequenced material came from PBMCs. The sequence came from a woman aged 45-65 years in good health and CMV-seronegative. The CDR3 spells CASTVTGRGAFF. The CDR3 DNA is TGTGCCAGCACCGTGACAGGGAGAGGTGCTTTCTTT.